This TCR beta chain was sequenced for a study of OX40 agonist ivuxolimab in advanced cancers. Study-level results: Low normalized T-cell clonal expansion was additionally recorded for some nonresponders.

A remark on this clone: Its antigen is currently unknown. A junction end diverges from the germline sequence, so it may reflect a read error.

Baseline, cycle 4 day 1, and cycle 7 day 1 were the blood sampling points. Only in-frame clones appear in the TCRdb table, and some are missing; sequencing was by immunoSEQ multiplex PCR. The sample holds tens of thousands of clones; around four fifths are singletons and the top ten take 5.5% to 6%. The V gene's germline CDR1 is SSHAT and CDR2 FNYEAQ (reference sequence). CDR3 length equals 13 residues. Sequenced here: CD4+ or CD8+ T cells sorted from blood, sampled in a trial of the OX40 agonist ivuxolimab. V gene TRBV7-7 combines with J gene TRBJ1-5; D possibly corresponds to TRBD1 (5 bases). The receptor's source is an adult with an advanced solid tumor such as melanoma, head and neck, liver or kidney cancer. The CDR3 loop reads CASSLGANQPQHF. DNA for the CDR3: TGTGCTAGCAGCTTAGGGGCAAATCAGCCCCAGCATTTT.